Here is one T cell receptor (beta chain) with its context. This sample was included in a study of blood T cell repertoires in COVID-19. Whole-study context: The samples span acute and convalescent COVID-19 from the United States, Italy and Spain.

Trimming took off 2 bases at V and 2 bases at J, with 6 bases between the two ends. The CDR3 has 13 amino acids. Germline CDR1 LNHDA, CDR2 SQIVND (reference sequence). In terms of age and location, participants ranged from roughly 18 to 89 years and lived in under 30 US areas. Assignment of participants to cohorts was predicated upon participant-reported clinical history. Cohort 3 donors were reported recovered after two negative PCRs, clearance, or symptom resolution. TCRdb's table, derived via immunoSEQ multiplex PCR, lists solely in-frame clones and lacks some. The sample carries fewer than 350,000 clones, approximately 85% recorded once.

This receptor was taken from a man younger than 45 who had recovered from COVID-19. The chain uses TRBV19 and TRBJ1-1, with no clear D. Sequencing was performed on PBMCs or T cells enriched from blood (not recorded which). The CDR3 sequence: CASSIQENTEAFF. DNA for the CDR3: TGTGCCAGTAGTATACAGGAAAACACTGAAGCTTTCTTT.